This T cell receptor (beta chain) was retrieved from a study of Ad26.COV2.S vaccination and SARS-CoV-2 variants (TCRdb year 2021). Looking at the study overall: TCRbeta repertoire sequencing was used to assess the specificity and breadth of SARS-CoV-2-reactive T cell receptors after Ad26.COV2.S vaccination. A total of around 32 samples were included in the TCR-sequenced set, comprising some 20 Ad26.COV2.S vaccine recipients, 5 placebo recipients and 8 SARS-CoV-2 convalescent individuals.

Paper-wide results and their limitations: Vaccine and placebo recipients had similar non-spike TCR breadth, a finding consistent with the vaccine containing only spike. After vaccination, substantial breadth of spike-specific CD8+ and CD4+ T cell responses was reported. According to the authors, total T cell responses may have been underestimated by the TCR breadth and depth analyses. Compared with placebo recipients, Ad26.COV2.S recipients showed higher spike-specific TCR breadth (P = 0.0014).

The time point label on this specimen signifies: individuals recovered from natural SARS-CoV-2 infection. Taken from cysteine to phenylalanine, the CDR3 has 16 residues. The kept DNA is CDR3 alone, 48 bases in frame from the first base. V loses 3 bases at its end and J loses 4 bases; junction bases beyond the gene matches: 4. CDR1 and CDR2, looked up from the germline V gene, are MGHRA and YSYEKL. As concerns this clone: It has no known antigen specificity. No much larger clonotype is one base removed from it; base qualities were not supplied.

The immunoSEQ Assay was used to sequence TCRbeta CDR3 regions. After extraction, genomic DNA underwent amplification by bias-controlled multiplex PCR, followed by high-throughput sequencing. On the authors' methods: To quantify the absolute abundance of every unique TCRbeta CDR3 region, sequences were collapsed and filtered. T cell fraction was estimated by normalizing TCRbeta template counts to usable DNA, with usable DNA measured through amplification of reference genes found in all nucleated cells. Repertoire TCRs were annotated as SARS-CoV-2-specific when V gene, CDR3 amino acid sequence and J gene were exactly matched to a known reactive TCR set. MIRA supplied the reference SARS-CoV-2 TCR set, which was filtered for enrichment in COVID-19-positive ImmuneCODE repertoires so that public or cross-reactive TCRs were removed. Using the MIRA antigens, annotated TCRs were further analysed by specific ORF or by position within an ORF. Breadth was defined as annotated unique rearrangements over total unique productive rearrangements; depth was the summed frequency of those rearrangements. Two-sided Wilcoxon rank-sum tests were applied when comparing TCR breadth between groups. What TCRdb holds here is the immuneACCESS table cut down to in-frame rearrangements. Part of the clones is not present; checked against another copy, under half of the missing clones reflect an unresolved V gene, and the others are unexplained. Clonal size and the V and J genes are those of that table, whereas D and trimming came from the DNA. The sample table shows about 180,000 clones, and around 88% are seen once. More than 4.5% of the sample comes from the top ten.

The chain was built from TRBV4-1 and TRBJ2-3; 13 bases in the junction line up with TRBD2. The receptor's source is a human donor who had recovered from COVID-19. Sample: peripheral blood, taken after recovery from COVID-19. The CDR3 region: CASSHPGLAGSDTQYF. The nucleotides are TGCGCCAGCAGCCATCCGGGACTAGCGGGATCAGATACGCAGTATTTT.